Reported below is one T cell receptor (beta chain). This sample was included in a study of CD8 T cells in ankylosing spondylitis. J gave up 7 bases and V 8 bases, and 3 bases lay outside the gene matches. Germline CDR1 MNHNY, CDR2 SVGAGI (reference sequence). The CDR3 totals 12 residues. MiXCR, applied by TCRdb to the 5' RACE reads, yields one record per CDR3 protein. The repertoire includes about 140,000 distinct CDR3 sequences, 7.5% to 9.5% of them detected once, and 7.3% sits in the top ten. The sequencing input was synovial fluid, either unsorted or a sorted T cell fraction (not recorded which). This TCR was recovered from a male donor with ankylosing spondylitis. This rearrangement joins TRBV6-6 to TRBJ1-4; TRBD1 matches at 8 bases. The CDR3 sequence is CASVTGGEKLFF. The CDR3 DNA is TGTGCCAGCGTCACAGGGGGTGAAAAACTGTTTTTT.